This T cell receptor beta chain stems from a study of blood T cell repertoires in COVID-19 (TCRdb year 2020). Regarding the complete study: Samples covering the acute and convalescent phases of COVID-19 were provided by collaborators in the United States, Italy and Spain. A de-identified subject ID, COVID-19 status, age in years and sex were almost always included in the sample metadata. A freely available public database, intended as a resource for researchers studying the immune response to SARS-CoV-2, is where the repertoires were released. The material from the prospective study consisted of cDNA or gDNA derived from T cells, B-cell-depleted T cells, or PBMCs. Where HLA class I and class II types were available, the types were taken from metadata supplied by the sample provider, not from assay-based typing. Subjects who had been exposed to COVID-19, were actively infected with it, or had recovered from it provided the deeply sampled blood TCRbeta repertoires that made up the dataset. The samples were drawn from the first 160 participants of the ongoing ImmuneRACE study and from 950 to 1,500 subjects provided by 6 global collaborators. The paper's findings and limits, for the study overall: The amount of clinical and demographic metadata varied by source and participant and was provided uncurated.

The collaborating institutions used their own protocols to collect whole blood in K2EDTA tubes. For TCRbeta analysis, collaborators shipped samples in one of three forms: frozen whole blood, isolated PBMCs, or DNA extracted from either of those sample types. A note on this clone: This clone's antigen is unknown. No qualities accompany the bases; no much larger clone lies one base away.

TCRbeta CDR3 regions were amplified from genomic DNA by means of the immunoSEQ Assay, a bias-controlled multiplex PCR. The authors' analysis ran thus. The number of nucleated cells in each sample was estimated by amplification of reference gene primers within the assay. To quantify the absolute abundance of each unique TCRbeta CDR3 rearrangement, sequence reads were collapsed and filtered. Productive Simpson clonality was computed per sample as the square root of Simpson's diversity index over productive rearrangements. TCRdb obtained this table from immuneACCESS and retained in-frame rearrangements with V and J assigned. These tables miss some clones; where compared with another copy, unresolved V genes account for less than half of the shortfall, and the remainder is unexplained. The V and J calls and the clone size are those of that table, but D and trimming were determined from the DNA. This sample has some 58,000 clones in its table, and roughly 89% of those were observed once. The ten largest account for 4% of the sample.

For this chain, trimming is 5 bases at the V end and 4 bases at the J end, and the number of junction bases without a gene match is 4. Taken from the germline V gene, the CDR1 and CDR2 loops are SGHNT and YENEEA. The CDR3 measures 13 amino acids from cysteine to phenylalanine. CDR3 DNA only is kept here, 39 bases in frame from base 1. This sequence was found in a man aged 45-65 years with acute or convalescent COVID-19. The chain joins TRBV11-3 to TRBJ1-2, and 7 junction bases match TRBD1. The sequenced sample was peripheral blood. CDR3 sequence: CASSRRDSYGYTF. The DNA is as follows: TGTGCCAGCAGCCGCCGGGACAGCTATGGCTACACCTTC.